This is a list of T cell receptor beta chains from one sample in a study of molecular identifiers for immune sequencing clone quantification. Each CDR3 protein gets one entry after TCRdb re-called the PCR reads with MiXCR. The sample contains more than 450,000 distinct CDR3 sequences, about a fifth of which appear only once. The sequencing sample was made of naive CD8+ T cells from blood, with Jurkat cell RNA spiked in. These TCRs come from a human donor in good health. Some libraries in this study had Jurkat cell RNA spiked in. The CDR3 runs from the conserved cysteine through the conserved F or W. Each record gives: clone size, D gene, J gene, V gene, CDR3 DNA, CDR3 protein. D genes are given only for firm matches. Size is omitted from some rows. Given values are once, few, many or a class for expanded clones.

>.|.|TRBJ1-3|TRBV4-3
TGCGCCAGCAGCCAAGGGACACTCTCTGGAAACACCGTATATTTT
CASSQGTLSGNTVYF
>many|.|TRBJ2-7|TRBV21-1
TGTGCCAAGGTCGACAGGACCTACGAGCAGTACTTC
CAKVDRTYEQYF
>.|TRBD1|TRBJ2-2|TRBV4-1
TGCGCCAGCAGCCTTAAAATCCCCGGACAGGGTGGGGACGGGGAGCTGTTTTTT
CASSLKIPGQGGDGELFF
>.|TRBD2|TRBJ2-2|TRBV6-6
TGTGCCAGCACCAATTCAAGGATTAGCGGGGGGCCGACCACCGGGGAGCTGTTTTTT
CASTNSRISGGPTTGELFF
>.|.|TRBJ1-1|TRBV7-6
TGTGCCAGCAGCTTAGGGGTTGAAGAGCACACTGAAGCTTTCTTT
CASSLGVEEHTEAFF
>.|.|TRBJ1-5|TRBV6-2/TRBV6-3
TGTGCCAGCAGTTATATGGCACCTAATCAGCCCCAGCATTTT
CASSYMAPNQPQHF
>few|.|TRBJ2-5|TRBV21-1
TGTGCCAGCAGCAAATCCTCTACTCGGACAGGGGAAGAGACCCAGTACTTC
CASSKSSTRTGEETQYF
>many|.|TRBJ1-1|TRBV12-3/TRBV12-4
TGTGCCAGCAGAAGGGGCACTGAAGCTTTCTTT
CASRRGTEAFF
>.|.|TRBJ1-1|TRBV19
TGTGCCAGTAGTCCCCCCGGGATCACTGAAGCTTCCTTT
CASSPPGITEASF
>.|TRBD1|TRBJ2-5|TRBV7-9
TGTGCCAGCAGCGCCCGGGACAGAGATGTAGAGACCCAGTACTTC
CASSARDRDVETQYF
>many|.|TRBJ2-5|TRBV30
TGTGCCTGGGGGGGAGGGGGCAGAGAGACCCAGTACTTC
CAWGGGGRETQYF
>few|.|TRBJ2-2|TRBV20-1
TGCAGTGCTAGAGATCCGTCGACCGGGGAGCTGTTTTTT
CSARDPSTGELFF
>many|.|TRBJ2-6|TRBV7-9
TGTGCCAGCAGCCTTGATGTTGGGGCCAACGTCCTGACTTTC
CASSLDVGANVLTF
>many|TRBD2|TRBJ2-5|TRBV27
TGTGCCAGCAGCCCGGGACTAGCGGTTTCCCGGTACCAAGAGACCCAGTACTTC
CASSPGLAVSRYQETQYF
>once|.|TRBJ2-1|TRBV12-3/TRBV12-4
TGTGCCAGCAGTTTAGTGGCAGGGCCTAATGAGCAGTTCTTC
CASSLVAGPNEQFF
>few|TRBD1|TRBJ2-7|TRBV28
TGTGCCAGCAGACCGCCGGGACAGGTCCACGAGCAGTACTTC
CASRPPGQVHEQYF
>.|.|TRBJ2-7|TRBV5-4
TGTGCCAGCACCAAAGAGAAATCAACCTACGAGCAGTACTTC
CASTKEKSTYEQYF
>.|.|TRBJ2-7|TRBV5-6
TGTGCCAGCAGCTTGGATTTTGGGGGCTTTCGGGACGAGCAGTACTTC
CASSLDFGGFRDEQYF
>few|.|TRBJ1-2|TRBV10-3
TGTGCCATCAGTGAGTCTTTGAACTTTAACTATGGCTACACCTTC
CAISESLNFNYGYTF
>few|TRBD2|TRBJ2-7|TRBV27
TGTGCCAGCAGTTTTTCGACTAGCGGGGCCTACGAGCAGTACTTC
CASSFSTSGAYEQYF
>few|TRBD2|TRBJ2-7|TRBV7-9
TGTGCCAGCAGCGAAGGGAGGGACGGAGACTACGAGCAGTACTTC
CASSEGRDGDYEQYF
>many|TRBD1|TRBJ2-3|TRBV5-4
TGTGCCAGCAGCGTGACCGGGACAGGGGGCTCAGATACGCAGTATTTT
CASSVTGTGGSDTQYF
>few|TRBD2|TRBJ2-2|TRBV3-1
TGTGCCAGCAGCCAAGGTTTTCTAGCGGGAGGGCCGACCGGGGAGCTGTTTTTT
CASSQGFLAGGPTGELFF
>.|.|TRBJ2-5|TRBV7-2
TGTGCCAGCAGCCAAGGGGCGGGGCCTCAAGAGACCCAGTACTTC
CASSQGAGPQETQYF
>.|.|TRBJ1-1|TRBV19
TGTGCCAGTAGTATAGTGCCAATCTACGACACTGAAGCTTTCTTT
CASSIVPIYDTEAFF
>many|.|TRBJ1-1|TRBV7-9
TGTGCCAGCAGCTCCCTGCCGACAGTGAACACTGAAGCTTTCTTT
CASSSLPTVNTEAFF
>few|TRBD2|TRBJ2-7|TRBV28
TGTGCCAGCAGTAGCCTCAGCGGGAGGATCGACGAGCAGTACTTC
CASSSLSGRIDEQYF
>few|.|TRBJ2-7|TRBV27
TGTGCCAGCAGCACGGGATATTACGAGCAGTACTTC
CASSTGYYEQYF
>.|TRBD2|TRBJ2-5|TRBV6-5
TGTGCCAGCGCCTCCGGGGCGGGGGTGGGTGAGACCCAGTACTTC
CASASGAGVGETQYF
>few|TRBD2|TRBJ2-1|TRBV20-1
TGCAGTGCTAGAGAAACGGGACTACTCTACAATGAGCAGTTCTTC
CSARETGLLYNEQFF
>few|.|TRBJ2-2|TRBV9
TGTGCCAGCACCTCAAAACAACACACCGGGGAGCTGTTTTTT
CASTSKQHTGELFF